This T cell receptor beta chain stems from a study of blood T cells in healthy people across ages. Germline lookup yields CDR1 SGHVS and CDR2 FQNEAQ. The trim removed 1 base at V and 3 bases at J, leaving 4 bases unmatched. This CDR3 spans 16 amino acids. PBMCs, at least 6 million per sample, were isolated. This clonotype has more than one count but fewer than ten. Its matching antigen is unknown. For the second PCR, which ran for about 7 to 12 cycles, a sample-barcoded 5' primer and a J-beta primer mix were used. TCRdb reprocessed the 5' RACE reads with MiXCR, giving one entry per CDR3 protein. The table includes about 970,000 distinct CDR3 sequences, 51% detected once. Study observations and caveats: Older age went with lower TCR beta diversity per million T cells, in a roughly linear way.

The specimen sequenced was blood. The chain is built from TRBV7-8 and TRBJ2-1, with 9 bases aligning to TRBD2. The receptor's source is a woman aged 60 to 75 in good health. In nucleotides, the CDR3 is TGTGCCAGCAGCTTAGGGGGTAGCGGGAGCTACAATGAGCAGTTCTTC. Translated: CASSLGGSGSYNEQFF. The full variable domain, its missing parts supplied by reference TRBV7-8 and TRBJ2-1, is GAGVSQSPRYKVAKRGQDVALRCDPISGHVSLFWYQQALGQGPEFLTYFQNEAQLDKSGLPSDRFFAERPEGSVSTLKIQRTQQEDSAVYLCASSLGGSGSYNEQFFGPGTRLTVL.